Each of the 17 T cell receptor beta chains below was sequenced from the same sample in a study of cytomegalovirus exposure and HLA in healthy donors. The PCR had 60 Vbeta and 13 Jbeta primers. Only in-frame clones appear in the TCRdb table, and some are missing; sequencing was by immunoSEQ multiplex PCR. Of 50,000 or so clones detected, around three quarters appear once; the ten largest clones hold 5.5% to 7%. Sample: PBMCs. Receptors were obtained from a man under 40 in good health and CMV-seronegative.

The chain joins TRBV7-8 to TRBJ2-7; weak D call: TRBD1 (5 bases). The CDR3 length is 20 residues. V lost 3 bases and J 2 bases, leaving 29 bases between the germline ends. Looked up from germline, CDR1 is SGHVS and CDR2 is FQNEAQ. The CDR3 region is CASSFLRVKGQGPNPYEQYF. The CDR3 coding sequence is TGTGCCAGCAGCTTCCTACGCGTCAAGGGGCAGGGCCCGAACCCCTACGAGCAGTACTTC.

The chain is built from TRBV5-1 and TRBJ2-1; 13 nucleotides match TRBD2. The CDR3 is made up of 16 amino acids. Germline V CDR1 and CDR2: SGHRS, YFSETQ. After removal of 5 bases from V and 7 bases from J, the junction contained 9 bases not matched to a gene. The CDR3 DNA reads TGCGCCAGCAGACCCTATGGACTAGCGGGAGTTAATGAGCAGTTCTTC. Amino acid sequence: CASRPYGLAGVNEQFF.

The V gene is TRBV5-1, the J gene TRBJ2-3; D is undetermined. Germline lookup yields CDR1 SGHRS and CDR2 YFSETQ. This CDR3 is built from 13 residues. V lost 0 bases to trimming and J lost 4 bases, with 6 bases between them. This CDR3 reads CASSLGASDTQYF. The CDR3 bases are TGCGCCAGCAGCTTGGGGGCATCAGATACGCAGTATTTT.

V gene TRBV19 combines with J gene TRBJ1-2; D perhaps matches TRBD1 (6 bases). Trimming left V 7 bases short and J 8 bases short, with 26 bases between. Germline V gene data show CDR1 as LNHDA and CDR2 as SQIVND (reference sequence). This CDR3 has 16 residues. The CDR3 sequence: CASKGDHATPSGGYTF. The CDR3 DNA sequence: TGTGCCAGTAAGGGGGACCACGCAACCCCCTCGGGGGGCTACACCTTC.

The chain combines TRBV5-1 with TRBJ2-7; tentative D call: TRBD2 (6 bases). The ends were cut back, 5 bases at V and 6 bases at J, with 21 bases in the middle. CDR1 SGHRS and CDR2 YFSETQ come from the germline V gene. The CDR3 runs 15 residues. DNA for the CDR3: TGCGCCAGCAGTGGACGGCTAGCGACAGTCCCCGAGCAGTACTTC. Translating it yields CASSGRLATVPEQYF.

The chain links TRBV10-1 to TRBJ2-2; D is unclear. Germline CDR1 reads WNHNN; CDR2 reads SYGVQD (reference sequence). V dropped 4 bases and J dropped 7 bases, with 13 bases sitting between them. The CDR3 consists of 14 residues. CDR3 amino acids: CASSGNFFGGELFF. As DNA, the CDR3 is TGCGCCAGCAGTGGAAACTTCTTTGGCGGGGAGCTGTTTTTT.

This chain joins TRBV5-1 and TRBJ1-1; 8 bases match TRBD1. The V gene end was trimmed by 2 bases and the J gene end by 5 bases; junction bases not matched to a gene: 11. The CDR3 runs to 16 residues. Germline V gene data show CDR1 as SGHRS and CDR2 as YFSETQ. This CDR3 reads CASSFGQGAIGTEAFF. The CDR3 nucleotides read TGCGCCAGCAGCTTCGGACAGGGTGCTATTGGGACTGAAGCTTTCTTT.

The chain links TRBV5-1 to TRBJ2-7; the D gene is possibly TRBD2 (7 bases). The germline V gene encodes CDR1 SGHRS and CDR2 YFSETQ. V was pared by 2 bases and J by 3 bases, with 9 bases between. This CDR3 region has 13 residues. The CDR3 region has the DNA TGCGCCAGCAGCTTAGGGGGGGACTACGAGCAGTACTTC. This sequence encodes CASSLGGDYEQYF.

The chain is built from TRBV11-3 and TRBJ2-1, with 9 bases lining up with TRBD2. This CDR3 spans 15 amino acids. The germline V gene encodes CDR1 SGHNT and CDR2 YENEEA. V was clipped by 5 bases and J by 5 bases; unmatched bases: 7. The chain's CDR3 is CASSTYSGSHNEQFF. Written as DNA, the CDR3 is TGTGCCAGCAGCACTTATAGCGGGAGCCACAATGAGCAGTTCTTC.

The V and J genes are TRBV6-6 and TRBJ1-5; 7 nucleotides agree with TRBD1. The CDR3 has 15 residues. The germline V gene has CDR1 MNHNY and CDR2 SVGAGI (reference sequence). V gave up 6 bases and J gave up 2 bases; unmatched junction bases: 7. The CDR3 DNA sequence: TGTGCCAGCAGCCACGGTCAGGGGGGCAATCAGCCCCAGCATTTT. Its translation: CASSHGQGGNQPQHF.

About this clone: A read error may account for a junction end that differs from germline. The sample has other DNA sequences that encode this CDR3 too. The chain recombines TRBV29-1 with TRBJ1-1; 9 bases fit TRBD1. CDR1 and CDR2 (germline): SQVTM, ANQGSEA. The CDR3 has 14 amino acids. The CDR3 coding sequence is TGCAGCGTTGCACAGGGGGCCTTGAACACTGAGGCTTTCTTT. Amino acids: CSVAQGALNTEAFF.

The chain employs TRBV11-2 and TRBJ2-7, with 10 bases matching TRBD1. Germline trimming cut 5 bases from V and 4 bases from J; bases unmatched to any gene: 8. The CDR3 extends over 15 amino acids. Per germline, CDR1 SGHAT and CDR2 FQNNGV. DNA for the CDR3: TGTGCCAGCAGCCCCCAGACAGGGGGCGTTTACGAGCAGTACTTC. Its translation is CASSPQTGGVYEQYF.

This chain connects TRBV6-1 to TRBJ2-3, with TRBD2 matching 7 bases. V trimming: 1 base; J trimming: 6 bases; junction bases outside the gene matches: 4. Germline V CDR1 and CDR2: MNHNS, SASEGT. The CDR3 covers 14 residues. This CDR3 reads CASSEGGGLDTQYF. The CDR3 DNA sequence: TGTGCCAGCAGTGAAGGGGGGGGTCTGGATACGCAGTATTTT.

In this sample, this clone turned up a few times. The J gene is TRBJ2-5, the V gene TRBV7-6; 13 bases are shared with TRBD2. The CDR3 runs to 18 residues. Germline CDR1 and CDR2: SGHVS and FNYEAQ. Trimming at V came to 2 bases and at J to 5 bases, leaving 11 bases not matched to a gene. This CDR3 reads CASSLPGGLAGRGETQYF. DNA of the CDR3: TGTGCCAGCAGCTTACCAGGGGGACTAGCGGGAAGGGGCGAGACCCAGTACTTC.

The chain employs TRBV13 and TRBJ2-7; TRBD2 aligns across 14 bases. Germline V gene data show CDR1 as PRHDT and CDR2 as FYEKMQ (reference sequence). CDR3 length: 15 residues. V dropped 8 bases and J dropped 3; count of bases not matched to a gene: 6. For the CDR3, the DNA is TGTGCCAGCGCCAGACTAGCGGGAGGGCTCTACGAGCAGTACTTC. Residues: CASARLAGGLYEQYF.

This clone occurred a few times. The rearrangement joins TRBV10-3 to TRBJ2-5, with 7 bases aligning to TRBD2. Germline CDR1 and CDR2: ENHRY and SYGVKD. V shed 6 bases, J shed 5 bases, and the junction held 15 bases outside the gene matches. The CDR3 length is 16 residues. CDR3 nucleotide sequence: TGTGCCATCAGCCCCTCTTCGACTGGACTAGGGGAGACCCAGTACTTC. Translated: CAISPSSTGLGETQYF.

V usage is TRBV5-1 and J usage is TRBJ2-5; 10 nucleotides line up with TRBD2. The V segment lost 7 bases and the J segment 0 bases; nucleotides outside the gene matches: 6. The CDR3 covers 15 residues. The germline V gene has CDR1 SGHRS and CDR2 YFSETQ. The CDR3: CASGRTSGYQETQYF. CDR3 nucleotides: TGCGCCAGCGGTCGGACTAGCGGTTACCAAGAGACCCAGTACTTC.